This TCR beta chain was identified in a study of immune reconstitution after stem cell transplant in scleroderma (dated by TCRdb to 2017 to 2019). This clonotype is regarded as medium-sized (0.01 to 0.1%). The specificity of this receptor is unknown. No per-base quality is available; no much larger clone lies one base away. Library construction relied on RT-PCR. The data were produced on an Illumina MiSeq. TCRdb reanalyzed the raw reads on its own, using fastp at Q25 for trimming and MiXCR for clone calling, and kept in-frame beta chains. A single entry per CDR3 protein holds the most common genes and DNA from its merged rows. The sample includes about 2,400 distinct CDR3 sequences, with approximately 11% observed a single time. The ten largest account for about a quarter of the sample. V drops 5 bases and J drops 2 bases, leaving 16 bases in between. The cysteine opens and the phenylalanine closes a CDR3 of 15 amino acids. Only the CDR3 part of the read is kept: 45 bases, read in frame from the first base. Taken from the germline V gene, the CDR1 and CDR2 loops are SGHRS and YFSETQ.

This clonotype was obtained from a female donor with systemic sclerosis. This sample was taken before or after autologous hematopoietic stem cell transplantation (not recorded which). This receptor chain uses TRBV5-1 and TRBJ1-2; TRBD1 is possibly the D segment (6 matching bases). The nucleotide sequence is TGCGCCAGCAGTTCCTCGGGGGCCGAAAACTATGGCTACACCTTC. The resulting protein is CASSSSGAENYGYTF.